This T cell receptor (beta chain) was documented in a study of cytomegalovirus exposure and HLA in healthy donors. As to this clone: The antigen is unknown.

General study findings and limits: Follow-up analysis later connected one missense variant in DCLRE1C with trimming of TCR beta V- and J-genes. In a later analysis, DRB1 alleles had the most associated TCRs; HLA-C alleles the fewest.

The PCR used 60 Vbeta and 13 Jbeta primers. Method: immunoSEQ multiplex PCR; TCRdb's copy keeps in-frame clones and lacks some. The repertoire holds 130,000 to 150,000 clones, 79% seen once, with approximately 6.3% in the top ten. Sequences were obtained from PBMCs. This sequence originates from a woman between 35 and 50 years old in good health and CMV-seropositive.

The CDR3 region is CAISESGGADGYTF. In DNA form, the CDR3 reads TGTGCCATCAGTGAGTCGGGAGGGGCAGATGGCTACACCTTC. The chain couples TRBV10-3 to TRBJ1-2, with D perhaps matching TRBD1 (5 bases). This CDR3 has 14 residues. The germline V gene has CDR1 ENHRY and CDR2 SYGVKD. The ends were cut back, 0 bases at V and 6 bases at J, with 11 bases in the middle.